Below, one T cell receptor beta chain is given with its context. Its specificity is not known. Four subsets defined by CD45RA and CD27 were sorted after CD3, CD4, CD8 and live/dead staining. The beta constant-region primer was an equimolar mix of two oligonucleotides covering TRBC1 and TRBC2. Nested alpha and beta constant-region primers with the SP2 primer drove four PCR rounds on ligated cDNA. TCRdb redid the calling of the UMI-ligation and nested PCR reads with MiXCR, one entry per CDR3 protein. The profile shows about 100,000 distinct CDR3 sequences, about 14% of them singletons. These data belong to a study of naive and memory T cell subsets. Between the trimmed V and J ends, which lost 10 bases and 4 bases, there was a span of 12 bases. The germline V gene has CDR1 SGHDT and CDR2 YYEEEE. The CDR3 length is 11 residues. The study, taken as a whole, reports: There was no ground truth to check naive and memory subset results. Diversity fell and Gini index rose from naive through CM, EM, EMRA. Especially in CD8 cells, naive repertoires contained a few larger clonotypes, possibly CD45RA-re-expressing memory cells.

The V gene is TRBV5-6, the J gene TRBJ2-7; TRBD1 might be the D (5 bases). Specimen: naive CD8+ T cells from blood. This receptor was obtained from a human donor in good health. CDR3 in DNA: TGTGCCTCAGGGCGAGTGTACGAGCAGTACTTC. Residues: CASGRVYEQYF.